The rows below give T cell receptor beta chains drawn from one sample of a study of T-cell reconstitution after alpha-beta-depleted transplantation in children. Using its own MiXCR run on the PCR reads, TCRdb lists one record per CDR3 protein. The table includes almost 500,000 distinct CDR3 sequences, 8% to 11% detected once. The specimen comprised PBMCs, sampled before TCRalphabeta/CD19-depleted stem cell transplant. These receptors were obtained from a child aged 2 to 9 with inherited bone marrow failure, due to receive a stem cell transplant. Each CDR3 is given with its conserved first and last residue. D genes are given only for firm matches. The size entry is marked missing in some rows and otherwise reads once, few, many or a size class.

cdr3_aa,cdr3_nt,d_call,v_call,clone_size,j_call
CASSFTPLAGGEQFF,TGTGCCAGCAGCTTTACCCCTCTAGCGGGAGGTGAGCAGTTCTTC,TRBD2,TRBV7-2,-,TRBJ2-1
CASSLGQKNTEAFF,TGTGCCAGCAGCTTGGGACAGAAGAACACTGAAGCTTTCTTT,-,TRBV5-6,-,TRBJ1-1
CASSLPGSNQPQHF,TGTGCCAGCAGTTTGCCGGGCAGCAATCAGCCCCAGCATTTT,-,TRBV28,-,TRBJ1-5
CASSQERKDSPLHF,TGTGCCAGCAGCCAAGAGAGGAAGGATTCACCCCTCCACTTT,-,TRBV4-2,many,TRBJ1-6
CASSQDRTGIGGDTQYF,TGTGCCAGCAGCCAAGATAGAACCGGGATAGGCGGGGATACGCAGTATTTT,-,TRBV3-1,-,TRBJ2-3
CASSYFLASLANTGELFF,TGTGCCAGCAGTTACTTTTTAGCTAGCCTCGCGAACACCGGGGAGCTGTTTTTT,-,TRBV6-5,many,TRBJ2-2
CASSANVSPGTAYSGANVLTF,TGTGCCAGCAGCGCTAATGTCAGCCCCGGGACAGCCTACTCTGGGGCCAACGTCCTGACTTTC,TRBD1,TRBV7-2,-,TRBJ2-6
CSATSGYSYNEQFF,TGCAGTGCCACTAGCGGTTACTCCTACAATGAGCAGTTCTTC,TRBD2,TRBV20-1,many,TRBJ2-1
CASSLYGTSRPYNEQFF,TGTGCCAGCAGTTTATACGGGACTAGTCGGCCCTACAATGAGCAGTTCTTC,TRBD2,TRBV27,-,TRBJ2-1
CASSVAPGGAYEQYF,TGTGCCAGCAGCGTAGCGCCCGGTGGGGCCTACGAGCAGTACTTC,-,TRBV9,many,TRBJ2-7
CASSLASWGFTDTQYF,TGTGCCAGCAGCTTAGCGTCCTGGGGGTTCACAGATACGCAGTATTTT,-,TRBV7-6,-,TRBJ2-3
CASSQGTVLAEPSYEQYF,TGTGCCAGCAGCCAAGGAACGGTCCTAGCGGAACCCTCCTACGAGCAGTACTTC,TRBD2,TRBV3-1,many,TRBJ2-7
CASSPRGHQEGYTF,TGTGCCAGCAGTCCGCGCGGACACCAAGAAGGCTACACCTTC,-,TRBV12-3/TRBV12-4,-,TRBJ1-2
CASSLTGSGEQYF,TGTGCCAGCAGTTTAACCGGGAGCGGCGAGCAGTACTTC,-,TRBV12-3/TRBV12-4,many,TRBJ2-7
CASIGVLGGHRSYNEQFF,TGTGCCAGCATCGGAGTCTTGGGCGGGCATAGGTCCTACAATGAGCAGTTCTTC,-,TRBV11-1,many,TRBJ2-1
CASSPLRSSYNEQFF,TGCGCCAGCAGCCCGCTCAGGAGCTCCTACAATGAGCAGTTCTTC,-,TRBV4-1,many,TRBJ2-1
CASSTGGGDSETQYF,TGTGCCAGCAGCACCGGGGGTGGTGATTCAGAGACCCAGTACTTC,-,TRBV6-2/TRBV6-3,few,TRBJ2-5
CASSQGPGLAAYNEQFF,TGTGCCAGCAGCCAAGGACCGGGACTAGCGGCCTACAATGAGCAGTTCTTC,TRBD2,TRBV3-1,many,TRBJ2-1
CASSESEPGWNEQFF,TGCGCCAGCAGTGAGTCAGAGCCTGGGTGGAATGAGCAGTTCTTC,-,TRBV10-1,-,TRBJ2-1
CSATGTGITDTQYF,TGCAGTGCTACAGGGACCGGAATCACAGATACGCAGTATTTT,-,TRBV20-1,few,TRBJ2-3
CSARPGEETQYF,TGCAGTGCTAGACCGGGAGAGGAGACCCAGTACTTC,-,TRBV20-1,many,TRBJ2-5
CAISETGLAGTGELFF,TGTGCCATCAGTGAGACAGGACTAGCGGGCACCGGGGAGCTGTTTTTT,TRBD2,TRBV10-3,many,TRBJ2-2
CASRPYSSGANVLTF,TGCGCCAGCCGTCCCTATAGTTCTGGGGCCAACGTCCTGACTTTC,-,TRBV23-1,-,TRBJ2-6
CASSLWQSNTEAFF,TGTGCCAGCAGTTTGTGGCAGTCGAACACTGAAGCTTTCTTT,-,TRBV28,-,TRBJ1-1
CASSFKSGYNEQFF,TGTGCCAGCAGTTTCAAATCCGGCTACAATGAGCAGTTCTTC,-,TRBV28,many,TRBJ2-1
CSASDRVYEQYF,TGCAGTGCCAGCGACAGGGTCTACGAGCAGTACTTC,TRBD1,TRBV20-1,many,TRBJ2-7